Presented here are 2 T cell receptor beta chains from one specimen sequenced in a study of identical twins. TCRdb fed the 5' RACE reads into MiXCR, producing one record per CDR3 protein. The table has just under 550,000 distinct CDR3 sequences, 15% seen once. These data were likewise used in another study, on yellow fever vaccine responses in identical twins.

The sample was CD4+ T cells sorted from blood. All receptors derive from a young woman in good health.

This clonotype was observed a handful of times. The V and J genes are TRBV10-3 and TRBJ2-1; D is perhaps TRBD2 (5 bases). The CDR3 is 16 residues long. Germline V CDR1 and CDR2: ENHRY, SYGVKD. The V end lost 0 bases, the J end lost 4 bases, and 13 bases lay between the germline ends. This CDR3 reads CAISESVALMYNEQFF. Written as DNA, the CDR3 is TGTGCCATCAGTGAGTCGGTAGCGCTTATGTACAATGAGCAGTTCTTC.

In this sample, this clonotype turned up a few times. V gene TRBV9 combines with J gene TRBJ1-6; D is uncertain. The ends were cut back, 4 bases at V and 8 bases at J, with 13 bases in the middle. The germline V gene encodes CDR1 SGDLS and CDR2 YYNGEE. The CDR3 covers 14 residues. The CDR3 region is CASSLTGMYSPLHF. The CDR3 coding sequence is TGTGCCAGCAGCTTGACGGGGATGTATTCACCCCTCCACTTT. Based on the CDR3 plus reference TRBV9 and TRBJ1-6, the full variable domain is DSGVTQTPKHLITATGQRVTLRCSPRSGDLSVYWYQQSLDQGLQFLIQYYNGEERAKGNILERFSAQQFPDLHSELNLSSLELGDSALYFCASSLTGMYSPLHFGNGTRLTVT.